Presented here are 7 T cell receptor beta chains from one specimen sequenced in a study of spatial heterogeneity in lung cancer. Study-wide results and caveats: Expanded alpha and beta TCR counts within tumors tracked tumor mutation counts.

As for time point: sample taken at primary tumor resection. TCRdb analysed the 5' RACE reads with MiXCR anew, one entry per CDR3 protein. The sample has fewer than 3,500 distinct CDR3 sequences; about 6.2% are singletons. No antigen has been assigned to these receptors. Material: lung tumor tissue, obtained at surgery. These receptors were taken from a male donor with early-stage non-small cell lung cancer.

By sample share, this clonotype is medium-sized. This chain uses TRBV12-5 with TRBJ2-3; possibly TRBD1 for D (5 bases). Germline lookup yields CDR1 LGHNT and CDR2 FRNRAP. The length of the CDR3 is 13 residues. Between the trimmed V and J ends, which lost 4 bases and 2 bases, there was a span of 7 bases. The CDR3 DNA is TGTGCTAGTGGTTCAGGGAACACAGATACGCAGTATTTT. Translated: CASGSGNTDTQYF. Full variable domain (outside the CDR3, taken from reference TRBV12-5 and TRBJ2-3): DARVTQTPRHKVTEMGQEVTMRCQPILGHNTVFWYRQTMMQGLELLAYFRNRAPLDDSGMPKDRFSAEMPDATLATLKIQPSEPRDSAVYFCASGSGNTDTQYFGPGTRLTVL.

By share, this clonotype counts as medium-sized. The rearrangement joins TRBV23-1 to TRBJ2-5; D remains ambiguous. TRBV23-1 falls under the ORF class, with uncertain function. The CDR3 is 14 amino acids. Trimming removed 1 base at V and 2 bases at J, with 8 bases between. The CDR3 DNA reads TGCGCCAGCAGTCAATTGACGGAACAAGAGACCCAGTACTTC. This sequence encodes CASSQLTEQETQYF.

This clonotype was counted between two and nine times. The rearrangement uses TRBV12-3 or TRBV12-4 and TRBJ2-5; 7 nucleotides agree with TRBD2. The V segment lost 10 bases and the J segment 1 base; nucleotides outside the gene matches: 12. This CDR3 contains 15 residues. The CDR3 DNA is TGTGCCACCAAGAGGGCGGGAGCCCCCCAAGAGACCCAGTACTTC. Its translation is CATKRAGAPQETQYF.

To note about this clonotype: A much larger clone sits a single nucleotide away, making a read error possible. The V and J genes are TRBV3-1 and TRBJ1-2; the D is unclear. The CDR3 has 13 amino acids. The germline CDR1 and CDR2 sequences are LGHDT and YNNKEL (reference sequence). CDR3 DNA sequence: TGTGCCGGCAGCCAAGGTACAGCCTATGGCTACACCTTC. Translating gives CAGSQGTAYGYTF.

This clonotype is classed as medium-sized. This chain uses TRBV7-2 with TRBJ2-1; D gene unclear. The CDR3 length is 13 residues. From germline, CDR1 is SGHTA and CDR2 FQGNSA. Trimming cost V 3 bases and J 6 bases, with 9 bases left between them. The CDR3 nucleotides are TGTGCCAGCAGCTTCAAGGGTGGCAATGAGCAGTTCTTC. This encodes CASSFKGGNEQFF.

By share of the sample, this clonotype is medium-sized (0.01 to 0.1%). The chain uses TRBV7-9 and TRBJ1-5; 8 bases map to TRBD1. The germline V gene has CDR1 SEHNR and CDR2 FQNEAQ (reference sequence). CDR3 length equals 17 residues. Trimming at V came to 3 bases and at J to 6 bases, leaving 13 bases not matched to a gene. This CDR3 reads CASSFGQGGVDSQPQHF. As DNA, the CDR3 is TGTGCCAGCAGCTTTGGACAGGGTGGGGTAGATAGTCAGCCCCAGCATTTT.

This clonotype was detected ten times or more. The V call is TRBV19, the J call TRBJ2-1, with D tentatively TRBD1 or TRBD2 (6 bases each). The CDR3 length is 13 residues. The V end was cut by 8 bases, the J end by 1 base, with 9 bases between. The germline gives CDR1 LNHDA, CDR2 SQIVND (reference sequence). CDR3 bases: TGTGCCAGTGGGGGGCCTTCCTACAATGAGCAGTTCTTC. It specifies CASGGPSYNEQFF. The full variable domain, its missing parts supplied by reference TRBV19 and TRBJ2-1, is DGGITQSPKYLFRKEGQNVTLSCEQNLNHDAMYWYRQDPGQGLRLIYYSQIVNDFQKGDIAEGYSVSREKKESFPLTVTSAQKNPTAFYLCASGGPSYNEQFFGPGTRLTVL.